This is a list of T cell receptor beta chains from one sample in a study of blood T cell repertoires in COVID-19. Produced via immunoSEQ multiplex PCR; TCRdb's table is partial and in-frame only. The top ten hold 20% to 30% of the sample, which has around 100,000 clones, about 80% seen once. Sequencing input: peripheral blood. All receptors come from a man aged 60 to 75 with acute or convalescent COVID-19. The CDR3 runs from the conserved cysteine through the conserved F or W. Each record gives: CDR3 DNA, CDR3 protein, D gene, J gene, clone size, V gene. D genes are given only for firm matches. For some rows the clone size is stated as once, few or many, or as a class when expanded; others skip it.

TGTGCCAGCAGAAAAAAGACTAGCGGGAGTTATTGGTTTGGCACAGATACGCAGTATTTT,CASRKKTSGSYWFGTDTQYF,TRBD2,TRBJ2-3,-,TRBV28
TGTGCCAGCAGAGAACAGGGGGCGGCTTCCGAAAAACTGTTTTTT,CASREQGAASEKLFF,TRBD1,TRBJ1-4,-,TRBV7-9
TGTGCCACCAGTGACCCCCAGGCAGGTCATGGGAAACTGTTTTTT,CATSDPQAGHGKLFF,-,TRBJ1-4,-,TRBV24-1
TGTGCCAGTAGTGTGTCAGGGGCGGTAAGTCAGCCCCAGCATTTT,CASSVSGAVSQPQHF,-,TRBJ1-5,-,TRBV19
TGTGCCAGCAGGGAGCGGGGGTACAGCACAGATACGCAGTATTTT,CASRERGYSTDTQYF,TRBD2,TRBJ2-3,-,TRBV5-8
TGTGCCAGCAGCTTGCGGAACACTGAAGCTTTCTTT,CASSLRNTEAFF,-,TRBJ1-1,-,TRBV5-6
TGTGCCATCAGCAGACAGGGGCTGAACACCGGGGAGCTGTTTTTT,CAISRQGLNTGELFF,TRBD1,TRBJ2-2,-,TRBV10-3
TGTGCCAGCAGCCCGACTAGCGGGAGGGGCAGCTCCTACAATGAGCAGTTCTTC,CASSPTSGRGSSYNEQFF,TRBD2,TRBJ2-1,-,TRBV2
TGTGCCAGTGCCCCGGGACTAGCGGGAAACACAGATACGCAGTATTTT,CASAPGLAGNTDTQYF,TRBD2,TRBJ2-3,-,TRBV19
TGTGCCAGCTCACTAGAGGACAGTGCTAGGACCCAGTACTTC,CASSLEDSARTQYF,-,TRBJ2-5,-,TRBV18
TGTGCCAGCAGTTACTCGATAGAATACTCCTACGAGCAGTACTTC,CASSYSIEYSYEQYF,-,TRBJ2-7,few,TRBV6-6
TGTGCCAGCAGCTTTTCCGGACAGGGGATTCCAGGCTACACCTTC,CASSFSGQGIPGYTF,TRBD1,TRBJ1-2,-,TRBV7-9
TGCGCCAGCAGCTTAACCGGGACTAGCTCGTACAATGAGCAGTTCTTC,CASSLTGTSSYNEQFF,TRBD2,TRBJ2-1,-,TRBV5-1
TGCGCCAGCAGCCCAATGACTAGCGGGGCCTACAATGAGCAGTTCTTC,CASSPMTSGAYNEQFF,TRBD2,TRBJ2-1,-,TRBV5-1
TGCGCCAGCAGCCCCCGGACAGGGGGCTTTAATCCTACAGCCTTC,CASSPRTGGFNPTAF,TRBD1,TRBJ1-2,-,TRBV5-1
TGCGCCAGCAGCTTAACGACAGGGAGTGTCGACGAGCAGTACTTC,CASSLTTGSVDEQYF,TRBD1,TRBJ2-7,-,TRBV5-1
TGTGCCAGCAGCAGGGGGCAGGTCACCGGGGAGCTGTTTTTT,CASSRGQVTGELFF,TRBD1,TRBJ2-2,-,TRBV6-2/TRBV6-3
TGTGCCAGCAGCTTGGGAGGGAATGTCATTGGGGAGACCCAGTACTTC,CASSLGGNVIGETQYF,-,TRBJ2-5,-,TRBV5-4
TGCAGTGCTAGTGGCCGACTAGCGGGGAGCACAGATACGCAGTATTTT,CSASGRLAGSTDTQYF,TRBD2,TRBJ2-3,-,TRBV20-1
TGTGCCAGCAGTGGTAGCCTAGCGGGACTCAATGAGCAGTTCTTC,CASSGSLAGLNEQFF,TRBD2,TRBJ2-1,few,TRBV2
TGCGCCAGCAGCGGCGGAACAGGGGGCGCGGGGACTGAAGCTTTCTTT,CASSGGTGGAGTEAFF,TRBD1,TRBJ1-1,-,TRBV5-1
TGTGCCAGCAGTCCCGGGACTAGTCTTCGGGAGCAGTACTTC,CASSPGTSLREQYF,TRBD2,TRBJ2-7,-,TRBV2
TGCGCCAGCAGCCTCAGGGGAATGGGAACAGCGGAGACCCAGTACTTC,CASSLRGMGTAETQYF,-,TRBJ2-5,-,TRBV5-1
TGTGCCAGCAGCTTTCGACAGGGGGCCAAAAACATTCAGTACTTC,CASSFRQGAKNIQYF,TRBD1,TRBJ2-4,-,TRBV11-2
TGTGCCAGCAGCATAGGTGTAGGAGGAGAGACCCAGTACTTC,CASSIGVGGETQYF,-,TRBJ2-5,-,TRBV7-9
TGCGCCAGCACGGGAGGGGTAGGGGCCTACGAGCAGTACTTC,CASTGGVGAYEQYF,TRBD2,TRBJ2-7,-,TRBV5-1
TGTGCCAGTGCCACGCCGAGGGGGGGGAAGAACACTGAAGCTTTCTTT,CASATPRGGKNTEAFF,-,TRBJ1-1,-,TRBV19
TGCGCCAGCAGCCAAGGAGGGACAGGGCTACTTGACACCATATATTTT,CASSQGGTGLLDTIYF,TRBD1,TRBJ1-3,-,TRBV4-3
TGTGCCATCGAGGGGACGGGGGACTGGAATTCACCCCTCCACTTT,CAIEGTGDWNSPLHF,-,TRBJ1-6,-,TRBV7-9
TGCGCCAGCAGTGACACAAGGGGAGGGACAGATACGCAGTATTTT,CASSDTRGGTDTQYF,TRBD2,TRBJ2-3,-,TRBV10-2
TGTGCCAGCAGTCCAACACAGGGTTGGTCCTACAATGAGCAGTTCTTC,CASSPTQGWSYNEQFF,-,TRBJ2-1,-,TRBV28
TGTGCCAGCAGTTATCAGCGGGAGGGGAACAATGAGCAGTTCTTC,CASSYQREGNNEQFF,TRBD2,TRBJ2-1,-,TRBV6-6
TGTGCCAGCAGCTTAGAAGCCAACACTGAAGCTTTCTTT,CASSLEANTEAFF,-,TRBJ1-1,-,TRBV7-9
TGTGCCACCAGTGAGGGCCGGGACAGGGCTGACTATGATGAGCAGTTCTTC,CATSEGRDRADYDEQFF,TRBD1,TRBJ2-1,-,TRBV24-1
TGTGCCAGCAGTTGGAATAAGGGGTGGGACTATGGCTACACCTTC,CASSWNKGWDYGYTF,-,TRBJ1-2,-,TRBV6-5
TGCGCCAGCAGCTTGCGCGGGGCCAGCACAGATACGCAGTATTTT,CASSLRGASTDTQYF,-,TRBJ2-3,-,TRBV5-1
TGTGCCAGCAGTTACTCGATCCGCGTTTACAATGAGCAGTTCTTC,CASSYSIRVYNEQFF,-,TRBJ2-1,few,TRBV6-6
TGTGCCAGCAGGGAGCCGACAGGGAAGTCCGCTGAAGCTTTCTTT,CASREPTGKSAEAFF,TRBD1,TRBJ1-1,-,TRBV28
TGTGCCAGCTCTACTCCGACAGGGATCCCGGCCGGGGAGCTGTTTTTT,CASSTPTGIPAGELFF,TRBD1,TRBJ2-2,-,TRBV11-2
TGTGCCAGCAGTTACTCGTGGGAGGGCAGTGGCACTGAAGCTTTCTTT,CASSYSWEGSGTEAFF,-,TRBJ1-1,-,TRBV6-5
TGCGCCAGCAGCTTGGGCCCACCCGGTGAGCAGTTCTTC,CASSLGPPGEQFF,-,TRBJ2-1,-,TRBV5-1
TGTGCCAGCAGTTACGAGAGGCTCTATGGCTACACCTTC,CASSYERLYGYTF,-,TRBJ1-2,-,TRBV6-2/TRBV6-3
TGTGCCACCGAACAGGGTTTTAGGGAGACCCAGTACTTC,CATEQGFRETQYF,-,TRBJ2-5,-,TRBV15
TGTGCCAGCAGTTACTCCCTGCCCGAGGGTAATAATGAGCAGTTCTTC,CASSYSLPEGNNEQFF,-,TRBJ2-1,-,TRBV6-2/TRBV6-3
TGTGCCACCAGTGATTTCCCCCAGAAGGGCTACACCTTC,CATSDFPQKGYTF,-,TRBJ1-2,-,TRBV24-1
TGCGCCAGCAGCTCCAGTTCACAGGGGGACCGACTACGAGGCTACACCTTC,CASSSSSQGDRLRGYTF,TRBD1,TRBJ1-2,-,TRBV5-1
TGTGCCAGCAGTTTAGAAGGTAGCGGCGCCCGTATAATTTACAATGAGCAGTTCTTC,CASSLEGSGARIIYNEQFF,-,TRBJ2-1,-,TRBV27
TGCGCCAGCAGTGAAGGACAGGGGCTGCCCCAGCATTTT,CASSEGQGLPQHF,TRBD1,TRBJ1-5,once,TRBV10-1
TGCGCCAGCAGTCCAGCCGGAGACAGGGGGCAATACGAGCAGTACTTC,CASSPAGDRGQYEQYF,TRBD1,TRBJ2-7,-,TRBV5-1
TGTGCCAGCAGGGCCCGGGTAGGTAGCGGCGACAATGAGCAGTTCTTC,CASRARVGSGDNEQFF,-,TRBJ2-1,-,TRBV11-3
TGTGCCAGTAGTGGATTCCTTAAATCCCCGGGACAGAATAATCAGCCCCAGCATTTT,CASSGFLKSPGQNNQPQHF,TRBD1,TRBJ1-5,-,TRBV19
TGTGCCAGCAGCCGGACTAGCGGGAGCACACATACGCAGTATTTT,CASSRTSGSTHTQYF,TRBD2,TRBJ2-3,once,TRBV7-9
TGTGCCAGCAGCGGAGCAGGGTGGGATAACGAAAAACTGTTTTTT,CASSGAGWDNEKLFF,-,TRBJ1-4,-,TRBV5-4
TGTGCCAGCAGCGTAGGAGCGGGAGTCTACAATGAGCAGTTCTTC,CASSVGAGVYNEQFF,TRBD2,TRBJ2-1,-,TRBV9
TGTGCCAGTAATGTTTACGAGCAGTACTTC,CASNVYEQYF,-,TRBJ2-7,-,TRBV6-5
TGTGCCAGCGCTAGAGCGGACAGGGAGGCTTATAATTCACCCCTCCACTTT,CASARADREAYNSPLHF,TRBD1,TRBJ1-6,-,TRBV18